This T cell receptor beta chain originates from a study of blood T cell repertoires in COVID-19. Study as a whole: From the United States, Italy and Spain came samples of acute and convalescent COVID-19.

Libraries were prepared by immunoSEQ multiplex PCR; TCRdb keeps only in-frame clonotypes and omits some of them. The table lists just over 300,000 clones, 65% to 90% of them singletons. Germline V gene lookup returns CDR1 SNHLY and CDR2 FYNNEI. Trimming shortened V by 1 base and J by 4 bases, and 16 bases separated the two germline ends. The CDR3 is 16 residues long. The receptor comes from a man aged 25 to 45 who had recovered from COVID-19. This chain links TRBV2 with TRBJ1-1, with D maybe TRBD1 (5 bases). Material: PBMCs or T cells enriched from blood (not recorded which). CDR3 in DNA: TGTGCCAGCAGTGAAGTAAGGGGTGGGGTGGGCACTGAAGCTTTCTTT. Residues: CASSEVRGGVGTEAFF.